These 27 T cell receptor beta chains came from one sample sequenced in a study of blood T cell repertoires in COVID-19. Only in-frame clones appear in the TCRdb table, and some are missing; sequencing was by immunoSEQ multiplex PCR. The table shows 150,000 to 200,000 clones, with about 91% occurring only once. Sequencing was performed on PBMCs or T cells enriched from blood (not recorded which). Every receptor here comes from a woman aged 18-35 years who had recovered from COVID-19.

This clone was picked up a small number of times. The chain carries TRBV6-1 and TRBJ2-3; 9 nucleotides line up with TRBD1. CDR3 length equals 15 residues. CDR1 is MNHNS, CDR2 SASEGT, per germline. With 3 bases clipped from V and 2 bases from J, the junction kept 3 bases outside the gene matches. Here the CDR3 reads CASSEGTGHTDTQYF. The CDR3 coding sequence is TGTGCCAGCAGTGAGGGGACAGGGCACACAGATACGCAGTATTTT.

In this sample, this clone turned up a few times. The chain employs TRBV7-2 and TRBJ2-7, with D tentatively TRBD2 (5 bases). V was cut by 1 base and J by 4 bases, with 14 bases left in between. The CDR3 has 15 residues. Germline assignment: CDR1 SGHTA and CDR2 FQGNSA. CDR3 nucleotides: TGTGCCAGCAGCTTAGGGTGGGAGTCCGCATACGAGCAGTACTTC. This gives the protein CASSLGWESAYEQYF.

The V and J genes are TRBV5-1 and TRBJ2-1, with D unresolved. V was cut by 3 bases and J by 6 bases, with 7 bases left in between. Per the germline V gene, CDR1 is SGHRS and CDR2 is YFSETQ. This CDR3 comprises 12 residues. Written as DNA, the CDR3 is TGCGCCAGCAGCTACGAGCGCAATGAGCAGTTCTTC. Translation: CASSYERNEQFF.

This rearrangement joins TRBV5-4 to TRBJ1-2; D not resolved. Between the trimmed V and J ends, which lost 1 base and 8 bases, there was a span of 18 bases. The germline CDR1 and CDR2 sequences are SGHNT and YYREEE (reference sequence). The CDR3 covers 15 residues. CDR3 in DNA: TGTGCCAGCAGCTTGTCCCAGGCAAGGCCGGGGGGCTACACCTTC. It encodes CASSLSQARPGGYTF.

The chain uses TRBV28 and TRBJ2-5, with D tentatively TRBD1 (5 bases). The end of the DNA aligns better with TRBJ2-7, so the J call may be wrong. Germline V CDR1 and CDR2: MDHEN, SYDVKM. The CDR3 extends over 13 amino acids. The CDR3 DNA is TGTGCCAGCAGTTTTATAAGGGGCCACGAGCAGTACTTC. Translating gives CASSFIRGHEQYF.

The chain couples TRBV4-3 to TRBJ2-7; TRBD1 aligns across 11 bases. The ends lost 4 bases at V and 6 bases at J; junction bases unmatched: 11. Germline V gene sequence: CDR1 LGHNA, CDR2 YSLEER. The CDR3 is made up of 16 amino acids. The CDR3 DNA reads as TGCGCCAGCAGCCGGGTGGCCGGGACAGGGGGTGGCGAGCAGTACTTC. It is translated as CASSRVAGTGGGEQYF.

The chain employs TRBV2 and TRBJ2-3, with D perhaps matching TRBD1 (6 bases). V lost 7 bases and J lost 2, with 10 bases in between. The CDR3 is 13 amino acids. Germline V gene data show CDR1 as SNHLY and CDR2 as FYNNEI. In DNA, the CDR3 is TGTGCCAGCAACCAGGGGACCACAGATACGCAGTATTTT. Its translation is CASNQGTTDTQYF.

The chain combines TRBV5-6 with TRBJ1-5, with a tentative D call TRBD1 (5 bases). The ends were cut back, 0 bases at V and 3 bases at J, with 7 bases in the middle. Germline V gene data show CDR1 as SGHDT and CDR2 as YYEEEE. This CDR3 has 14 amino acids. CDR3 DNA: TGTGCCAGCAGCTTGGGCAGGGACAATCAGCCCCAGCATTTT. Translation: CASSLGRDNQPQHF.

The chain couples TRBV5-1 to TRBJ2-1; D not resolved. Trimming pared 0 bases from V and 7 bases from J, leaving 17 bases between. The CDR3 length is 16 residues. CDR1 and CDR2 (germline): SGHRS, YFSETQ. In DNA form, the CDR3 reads TGCGCCAGCAGCTTGGCCAACGTTGTGAGGTGGAATGAGCAGTTCTTC. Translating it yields CASSLANVVRWNEQFF.

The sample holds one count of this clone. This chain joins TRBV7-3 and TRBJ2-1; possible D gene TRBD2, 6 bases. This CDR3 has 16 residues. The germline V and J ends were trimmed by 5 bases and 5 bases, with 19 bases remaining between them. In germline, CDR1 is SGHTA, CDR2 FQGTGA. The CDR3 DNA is TGTGCCAGCAGCGCCCATAGCGGAGGGGCTAACAATGAGCAGTTCTTC. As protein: CASSAHSGGANNEQFF.

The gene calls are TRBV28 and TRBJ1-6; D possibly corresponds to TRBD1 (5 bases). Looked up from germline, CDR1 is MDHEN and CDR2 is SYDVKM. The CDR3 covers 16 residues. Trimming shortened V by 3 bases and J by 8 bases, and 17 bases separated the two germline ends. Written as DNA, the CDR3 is TGTGCCAGCAGTTTCTCTATGGGGCTCGGAGATTCACCCCTCCACTTT. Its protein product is CASSFSMGLGDSPLHF.

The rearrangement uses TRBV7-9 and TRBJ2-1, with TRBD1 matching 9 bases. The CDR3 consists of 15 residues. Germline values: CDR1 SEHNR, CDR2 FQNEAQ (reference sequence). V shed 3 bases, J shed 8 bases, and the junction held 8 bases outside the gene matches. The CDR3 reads CASSFGTGNIHEQFF. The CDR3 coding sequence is TGTGCCAGCAGCTTCGGGACAGGGAATATTCATGAGCAGTTCTTC.

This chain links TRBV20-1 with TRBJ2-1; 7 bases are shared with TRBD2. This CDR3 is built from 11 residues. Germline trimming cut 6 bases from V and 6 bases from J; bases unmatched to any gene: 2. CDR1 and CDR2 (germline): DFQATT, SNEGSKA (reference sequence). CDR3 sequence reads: CSAVAGNEQFF. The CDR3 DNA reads TGCAGTGCGGTAGCGGGCAATGAGCAGTTCTTC.

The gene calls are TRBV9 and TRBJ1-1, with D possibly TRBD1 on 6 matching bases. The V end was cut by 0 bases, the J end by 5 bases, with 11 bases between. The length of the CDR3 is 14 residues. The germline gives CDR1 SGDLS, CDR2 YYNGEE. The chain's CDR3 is CASSVAGRGTEAFF. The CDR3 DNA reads TGTGCCAGCAGCGTAGCTGGCAGGGGAACTGAAGCTTTCTTT.

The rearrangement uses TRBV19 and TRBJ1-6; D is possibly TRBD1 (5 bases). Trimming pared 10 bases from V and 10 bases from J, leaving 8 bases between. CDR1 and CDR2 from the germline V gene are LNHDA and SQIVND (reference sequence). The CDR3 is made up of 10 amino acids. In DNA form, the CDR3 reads TGTGCCACAGGGCCCTCACCCCTCCACTTT. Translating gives CATGPSPLHF.

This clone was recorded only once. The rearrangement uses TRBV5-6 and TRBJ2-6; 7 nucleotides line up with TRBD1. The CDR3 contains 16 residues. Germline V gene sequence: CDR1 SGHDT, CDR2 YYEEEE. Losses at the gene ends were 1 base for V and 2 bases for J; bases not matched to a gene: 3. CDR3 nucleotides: TGTGCCAGCAGCTTGAGAGGGGGCACTGGGGCCAACGTCCTGACTTTC. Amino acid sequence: CASSLRGGTGANVLTF. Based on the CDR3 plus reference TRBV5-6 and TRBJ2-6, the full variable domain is DAGVTQSPTHLIKTRGQQVTLRCSPKSGHDTVSWYQQALGQGPQFIFQYYEEEERQRGNFPDRFSGHQFPNYSSELNVNALLLGDSALYLCASSLRGGTGANVLTFGAGSRLTVL.

The CDR3 coding sequence is TGTGCCAGCCTCGGTAGCGGGAGATACGAGCAGTACTTC. It codes for CASLGSGRYEQYF. This chain uses TRBV28 with TRBJ2-7, with TRBD2 identical over 9 bases. J was trimmed by 4 bases and V by 8 bases; bases with no gene match: 6. The CDR3 runs to 13 residues. Germline V lookup: CDR1 MDHEN, CDR2 SYDVKM.

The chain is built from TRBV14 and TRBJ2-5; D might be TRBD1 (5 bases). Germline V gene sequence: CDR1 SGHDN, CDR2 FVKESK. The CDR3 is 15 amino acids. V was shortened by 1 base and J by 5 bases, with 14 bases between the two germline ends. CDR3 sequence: CASSQGSRADETQYF. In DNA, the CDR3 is TGTGCCAGCAGCCAAGGTTCCAGGGCCGACGAGACCCAGTACTTC.

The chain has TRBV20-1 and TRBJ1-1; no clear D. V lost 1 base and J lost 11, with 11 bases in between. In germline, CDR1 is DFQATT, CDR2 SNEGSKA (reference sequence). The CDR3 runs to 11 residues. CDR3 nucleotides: TGCAGTGCTAGAGGGTCCCCTCGGGCTTTCTTT. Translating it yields CSARGSPRAFF.

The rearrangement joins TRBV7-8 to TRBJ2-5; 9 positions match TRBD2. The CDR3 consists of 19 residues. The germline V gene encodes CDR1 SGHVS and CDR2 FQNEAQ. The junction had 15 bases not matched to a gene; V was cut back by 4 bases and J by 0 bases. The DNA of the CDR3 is TGTGCCAGCAGCTACCCCTCAGCGGGAGGAAACTGGGACCAAGAGACCCAGTACTTC. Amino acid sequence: CASSYPSAGGNWDQETQYF.

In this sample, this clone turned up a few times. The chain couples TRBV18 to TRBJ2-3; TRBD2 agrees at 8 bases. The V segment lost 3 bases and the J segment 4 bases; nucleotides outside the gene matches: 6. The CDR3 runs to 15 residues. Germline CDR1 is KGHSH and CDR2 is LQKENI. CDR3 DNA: TGTGCCAGCTCACCTCCAGCGGGAGCCCCAGATACGCAGTATTTT. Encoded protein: CASSPPAGAPDTQYF.

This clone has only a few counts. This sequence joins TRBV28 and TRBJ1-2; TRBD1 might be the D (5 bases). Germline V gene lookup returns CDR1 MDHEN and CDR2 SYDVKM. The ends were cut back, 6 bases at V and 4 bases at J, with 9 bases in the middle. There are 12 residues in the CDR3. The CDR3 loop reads CASRAGIYGYTF. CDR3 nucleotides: TGTGCCAGCAGGGCAGGGATCTATGGCTACACCTTC.

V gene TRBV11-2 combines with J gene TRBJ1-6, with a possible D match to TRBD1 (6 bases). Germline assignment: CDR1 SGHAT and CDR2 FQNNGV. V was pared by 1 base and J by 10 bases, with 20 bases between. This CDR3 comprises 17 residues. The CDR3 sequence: CASSLAFRGANLSPLHF. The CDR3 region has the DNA TGTGCCAGCAGCTTAGCGTTCCGGGGGGCCAATCTCTCACCCCTCCACTTT. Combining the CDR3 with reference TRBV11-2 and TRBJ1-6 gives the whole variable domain EAGVAQSPRYKIIEKRQSVAFWCNPISGHATLYWYQQILGQGPKLLIQFQNNGVVDDSQLPKDRFSAERLKGVDSTLKIQPAKLEDSAVYLCASSLAFRGANLSPLHFGNGTRLTVT.

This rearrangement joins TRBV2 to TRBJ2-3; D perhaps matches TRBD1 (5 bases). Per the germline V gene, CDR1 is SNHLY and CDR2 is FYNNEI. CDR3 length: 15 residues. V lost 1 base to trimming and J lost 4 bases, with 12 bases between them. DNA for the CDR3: TGTGCCAGCAGTGAAGGGGGCGTGGATGCAGATACGCAGTATTTT. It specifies CASSEGGVDADTQYF.

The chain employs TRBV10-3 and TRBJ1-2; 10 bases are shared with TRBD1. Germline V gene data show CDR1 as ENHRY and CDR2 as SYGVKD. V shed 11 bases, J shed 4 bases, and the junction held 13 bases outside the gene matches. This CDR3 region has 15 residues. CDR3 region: CALKIVDRGIYGYTF. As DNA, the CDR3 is TGTGCCCTCAAAATCGTGGACAGGGGGATCTATGGCTACACCTTC.

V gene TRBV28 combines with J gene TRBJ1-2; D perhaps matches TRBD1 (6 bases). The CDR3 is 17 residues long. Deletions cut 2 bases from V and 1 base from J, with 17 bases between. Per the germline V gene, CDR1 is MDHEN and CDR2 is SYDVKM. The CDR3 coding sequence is TGTGCCAGCAGTTTAGTACAGGGAGTTATTCGTAACTATGGCTACACCTTC. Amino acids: CASSLVQGVIRNYGYTF.

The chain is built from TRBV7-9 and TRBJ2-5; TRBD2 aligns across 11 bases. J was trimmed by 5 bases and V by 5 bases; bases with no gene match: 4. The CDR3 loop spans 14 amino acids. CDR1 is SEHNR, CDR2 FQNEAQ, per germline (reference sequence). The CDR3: CASSILAGEETQYF. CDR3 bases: TGTGCCAGCAGCATACTAGCGGGAGAGGAGACCCAGTACTTC. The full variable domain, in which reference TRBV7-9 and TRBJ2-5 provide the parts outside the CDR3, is DTGVSQNPRHKITKRGQNVTFRCDPISEHNRLYWYRQTLGQGPEFLTYFQNEAQLEKSRLLSDRFSAERPKGSFSTLEIQRTEQGDSAMYLCASSILAGEETQYFGPGTRLLVL.